Each of the 30 T cell receptor beta chains below was sequenced from the same sample in a study of tissue T cells after allogeneic stem cell transplantation. Produced via immunoSEQ multiplex PCR; TCRdb's table is partial and in-frame only. Of roughly 7,500 clones in the sample, 50% to 55% were seen once. Time point of the sample: mouse harvest day 7 after allogeneic transplant. Each mouse received 10^7 T-cell-depleted marrow cells plus 10^6 splenic CD5+ T cells by tail vein. The sequencing input was lymph node tissue. The receptor source for this set is a female BALB/c mouse given C57BL/6 T cells with graft-versus-host disease after an allogeneic hematopoietic cell transplant.

With regard to this clone: Gene names and germline match the mouse. The read halts 1 residue ahead of the CDR3 end, with the missing end drawn from the germline J gene. The genes are TRBV26 and TRBJ1-4; D unresolved. The V gene lost 7 bases and the J gene lost 0 bases, with 6 bases spanning the gap. This CDR3 is 13 amino acids long. Germline loops: CDR1 KGHPV, CDR2 FQNQEV (reference sequence). The chain's CDR3 is CASTILSNERLFF. The sequenced CDR3 bases are TGTGCCAGCACCATCCTTTCCAACGAAAGATTATTT.

Details on this clone: Any gene name here is a mouse gene name. The read ends 1 residue early relative to the CDR3; the germline J gene fills the gap. Different DNA sequences within this sample yield the same CDR3. The chain uses TRBV1 and TRBJ1-1, with D maybe TRBD1 (6 bases). Germline V gives CDR1 NSQYPW, CDR2 LRSPGD (reference sequence). Trimming left V 2 bases short and J 1 base short, with 8 bases between. The CDR3 covers 14 residues. The CDR3 loop is CTCSARDKNTEVFF. The CDR3 DNA, read in part, is TGCACCTGCAGTGCAAGGGACAAAAACACAGAAGTCTTC.

The table lists this clone with a few counts. The gene names given are mouse names. The observed sequence ends 1 residue before the CDR3 terminus, with the missing tail filled in from the germline J gene. This specimen includes other DNA sequences encoding the same CDR3. The chain has TRBV26 and TRBJ1-3; the match to TRBD1 covers 10 bases. The germline V gene encodes CDR1 KGHPV and CDR2 FQNQEV (reference sequence). The V gene end was trimmed by 4 bases and the J gene end by 4 bases; junction bases not matched to a gene: 4. The CDR3 covers 15 residues. The CDR3 DNA, read in part, is TGTGCCAGCAGTCCGGGACAGGGGTCGGGAAATACGCTCTAT. Residues: CASSPGQGSGNTLY. The CDR3 reads in full as CASSPGQGSGNTLYF.

About this clone: Gene names and germline refer to mouse. The read ends 1 residue early relative to the CDR3; the germline J gene fills the gap. The genes are TRBV29 and TRBJ2-5; 9 nucleotides align to TRBD2. The CDR3 loop spans 14 amino acids. Germline-derived CDR1 and CDR2 are MSHET and SYDVDS. V lost 4 bases, J lost 5 bases, and 4 bases stayed unmatched. The CDR3 bases that were read are TGTGCTAGCAGTTCATCGACTGGGGGAGACACCCAGTAC. It yields the protein CASSSSTGGDTQY. The whole CDR3 protein is CASSSSTGGDTQYF.

This clone is medium-sized within its sample. Gene names denote mouse genes. From the germline J gene comes the end of the CDR3, since the read stops 1 residue before it. The rearrangement joins TRBV13-3 to TRBJ1-1; TRBD1 matches at 9 bases. The V and J ends lost 0 bases and 4 bases, in that order; junction bases with no gene match: 4. The germline gives CDR1 NNHDY, CDR2 SYVADS. The length of the CDR3 is 15 residues. The part of the CDR3 DNA that was read is TGTGCCAGCAGTGATGACAGGGGGCGAGGCACAGAAGTCTTC. As protein: CASSDDRGRGTEVF. The whole CDR3 sequence reads CASSDDRGRGTEVFF.

With respect to this clone: Gene names are mouse gene names. Read coverage stops 1 residue before the CDR3 terminus; the germline J gene supplies the remainder. The chain carries TRBV26 and TRBJ1-1; D not resolved. The V end lost 0 bases, the J end lost 1 base, and 9 bases lay between the germline ends. The germline gives CDR1 KGHPV, CDR2 FQNQEV (reference sequence). This CDR3 spans 15 amino acids. CDR3 protein: CASSLSGGWNTEVFF. CDR3 DNA, as far as it was read: TGTGCCAGCAGTCTGTCAGGAGGGTGGAACACAGAAGTCTTC.

In the case of this clone: Germline and genes: mouse. The read finishes 1 residue shy of the CDR3 end, and the germline J gene is used to complete it. The chain couples TRBV31 to TRBJ1-2; D uncertain. V dropped 0 bases and J dropped 0 bases, with 5 bases sitting between them. CDR1 GKSSPN and CDR2 SITVG come from the germline V gene. The CDR3 is made up of 13 amino acids. The CDR3 reads CAWSLAANSDYTF. The CDR3 DNA, read in part, is TGTGCCTGGAGTCTAGCAGCAAACTCCGACTACACC.

Concerning this clone: Gene names are mouse gene names. The read ends 1 residue shy of where the CDR3 ends; the end is completed using the germline J gene. The chain combines TRBV23 with TRBJ1-1. This CDR3 comprises 14 residues. The germline V gene encodes CDR1 KGHTA and CDR2 FQNQQP. This CDR3 reads CSSSQSWGNTEVFF. The CDR3 DNA, read in part, is TGCTCCAGCAGTCAATCCTGGGGAAACACAGAAGTCTTC.

Comments on this clone: The listed genes are named as in mouse. The read ends 1 residue shy of where the CDR3 ends; the end is completed using the germline J gene. The chain joins TRBV15 to TRBJ1-1, with D maybe TRBD1 (6 bases). Germline CDR1 reads SGHND; CDR2 reads FRSKSL. The CDR3 has 13 amino acids. V lost 2 bases, J lost 3 bases, and 7 bases lay in between. This CDR3 is CASSLRQDTEVFF. Partial CDR3 DNA: TGTGCCAGCAGTTTAAGACAGGACACAGAAGTCTTC. The full variable domain, rest sourced from reference TRBV15 and TRBJ1-1, is DAGVTQTPRHEVAEKGQTIILKCEPVSGHNDLFWYRQTKIQGLELLSYFRSKSLMEDGGAFKDRFKAEMLNSSFSTLKIQPTEPKDSAVYLCASSLRQDTEVFFGKGTRLTVV.

For this clone: Gene names refer to mouse genes. The CDR3 extends 1 residue past the end of the read, so its final part is completed from the germline J gene. The J gene is TRBJ1-4, the V gene TRBV23; the table's D call, TRBD1, has no DNA check behind it. CDR1 is KGHTA and CDR2 is FQNQQP in the germline V gene. This CDR3 has 14 amino acids. The CDR3 sequence: CSSSPGQGNERLFF. CDR3 DNA, as far as it was read: TGCTCCAGCAGTCCGGGACAGGGGAACGAAAGATTATTT.

With respect to this clone: Mouse gene names and germline throughout. The CDR3 goes on 1 residue after the read ends, and that part is filled in from the germline J gene. The chain joins TRBV15 to TRBJ2-4, with 11 bases matching TRBD2. The CDR3 is made up of 16 amino acids. V lost 1 base to trimming and J lost 2 bases; unmatched junction nucleotides: 2. From germline, CDR1 is SGHND and CDR2 FRSKSL. The covered CDR3 bases are TGTGCCAGCAGTTTAGGACTGGGGGGGGTTCAAAACACCTTGTAC. Amino acid sequence: CASSLGLGGVQNTLY. The full CDR3 sequence reads CASSLGLGGVQNTLYF.

About this clone: Mouse names are used for the genes. The part of the CDR3 DNA that was read is TGCTCCAGCAGTCGACAAACAGAAGTCTTC. This gives the protein CSSSRQTEVF. The full CDR3 protein is CSSSRQTEVFF. V usage is TRBV23 and J usage is TRBJ1-1; the table's TRBD1 call for D was not verified on the DNA. From the germline J gene comes the end of the CDR3, since the read stops 1 residue before it. Germline CDR1 and CDR2: KGHTA and FQNQQP. CDR3 length: 11 residues.

In its sample, this clone was seen a few times. The germline and genes are mouse ones. The read ends 1 residue shy of where the CDR3 ends; the end is completed using the germline J gene. The V gene is TRBV3, the J gene TRBJ2-3; 7 nucleotides align to TRBD2. CDR3 length: 14 amino acids. Trimming at V came to 3 bases and at J to 1 base, leaving 1 base not matched to a gene. The germline CDR1 and CDR2 sequences are SNHLY and FYNGKV (reference sequence). The sequenced part of the CDR3 DNA is TGTGCCAGCAGCTTGGGGGGGGGTGCAGAAACGCTGTAT. As protein: CASSLGGGAETLY. The whole CDR3 protein is CASSLGGGAETLYF.

This clone came up a few times. Mouse names are used for the genes. From the germline J gene comes the end of the CDR3, since the read stops 1 residue before it. The chain links TRBV26 to TRBJ1-4; D unclear. There are 14 residues in the CDR3. From germline, CDR1 is KGHPV and CDR2 FQNQEV (reference sequence). V lost 6 bases and J lost 1, with 9 bases in between. The covered CDR3 bases are TGTGCCAGCAGCCTGGGAAGTTCCAACGAAAGATTATTT. Its translation is CASSLGSSNERLF. The full CDR3 sequence reads CASSLGSSNERLFF.

On this clone itself: Gene names and germline match the mouse. The read ends 1 residue early relative to the CDR3; the germline J gene fills the gap. In the same sample, other DNA sequences code for this CDR3. The chain joins TRBV17 to TRBJ2-7; 9 nucleotides match TRBD2. The CDR3 contains 12 residues. Germline CDR1 and CDR2: MNHDT and YYDKIL. With V trimmed by 7 bases and J by 8 bases, 6 bases remained unmatched. The part of the CDR3 DNA that was read is TGTGCTAGCAAGCCTGGGGGGGGGCAACAGTAC. It specifies CASKPGGGQQY. In full, the CDR3 is CASKPGGGQQYF.

On this clone itself: Gene labels here are mouse ones. The read falls 1 residue short of the CDR3 end, and the missing part is taken from the germline J gene. Other DNA sequences in this specimen translate into the identical CDR3. J is TRBJ2-3 and V is TRBV26; tentatively, D is TRBD1 (5 bases). This CDR3 region has 15 residues. The germline V gene has CDR1 KGHPV and CDR2 FQNQEV (reference sequence). Trimming cost V 4 bases and J 0 bases, with 11 bases left between them. The CDR3 is CASSPSPGSAETLYF. The covered CDR3 bases are TGTGCCAGCAGTCCATCACCAGGGAGTGCAGAAACGCTGTAT.

As concerns this clone: Gene labels here are mouse ones. The read comes to an end 1 residue before the CDR3 does, leaving the germline J gene to fill in the end. V is TRBV13-2 and J is TRBJ2-4; 9 positions match TRBD2. The CDR3 extends over 14 amino acids. The V segment lost 7 bases and the J segment 0 bases; nucleotides outside the gene matches: 3. Germline assignment: CDR1 NNHNN and CDR2 SYGAGS (reference sequence). The CDR3 sequence is CASRLGVSQNTLYF. The CDR3 DNA, read in part, is TGTGCCAGCCGACTGGGGGTGAGTCAAAACACCTTGTAC.

On this clone itself: Mouse germline and gene names are used. The read is 1 residue too short to cover the CDR3 end, so that end is filled in from the germline J gene. The V call is TRBV13-3, the J call TRBJ2-7, with D unresolved. The CDR3 has 13 amino acids. Trimming pared 0 bases from V and 4 bases from J, leaving 8 bases between. Germline loops: CDR1 NNHDY, CDR2 SYVADS. The CDR3 spells CASSDAGKYEQYF. CDR3 DNA (partial): TGTGCCAGCAGTGATGCCGGGAAATATGAACAGTAC.

Points on this clone: Any gene name here is a mouse gene name. Read coverage stops 1 residue before the CDR3 terminus; the germline J gene supplies the remainder. The chain combines TRBV19 with TRBJ2-4, with 9 positions matching TRBD1. The V gene's germline CDR1 is FNHDT and CDR2 SITEND (reference sequence). The CDR3 has 14 amino acids. The junction had 4 bases not matched to a gene; V was cut back by 0 bases and J by 8 bases. The CDR3 loop reads CASSIAGQGSTLYF. CDR3 DNA (partial): TGTGCCAGCAGTATAGCCGGACAGGGGTCCACCTTGTAC.

Comment on this clone: Any gene name here is a mouse gene name. The CDR3 end is not reached by the read, which stops 1 residue before it; the germline J gene fills it in. The V call is TRBV4, the J call TRBJ1-6; 7 bases fit TRBD1. TRBJ1-6 is placed among ORFs of uncertain function. In germline, CDR1 is LGHDT, CDR2 YNNKQL (reference sequence). The CDR3 is 14 amino acids. With 3 bases clipped from V and 7 bases from J, the junction kept 3 bases outside the gene matches. This CDR3 reads CASSYGDRNSPLYF. The covered CDR3 bases are TGTGCCAGCAGCTACGGGGACAGAAATTCGCCCCTCTAC.

A remark on this clone: The genes and germline here are from mouse. The read finishes 1 residue shy of the CDR3 end, and the germline J gene is used to complete it. This sequence joins TRBV26 and TRBJ1-5; possibly TRBD1 for D (5 bases). The germline V and J ends were trimmed by 2 bases and 4 bases, with 6 bases remaining between them. The CDR3 consists of 13 residues. Germline CDR1 is KGHPV and CDR2 is FQNQEV (reference sequence). CDR3 DNA (partial): TGTGCCAGCAGTCTGGGACAAAACCAGGCTCCGCTT. This sequence encodes CASSLGQNQAPL. The whole CDR3 region reads CASSLGQNQAPLF.

For this clone: Any gene name here is a mouse gene name. Sequencing ends 1 residue short of the CDR3 end; the germline J gene provides the rest. V gene TRBV20 combines with J gene TRBJ2-7; D is possibly TRBD1 or TRBD2 (5 bases each). CDR1 is GFQATS, CDR2 STVNSAI, per germline. The CDR3 extends over 12 amino acids. The germline V and J ends were trimmed by 5 bases and 3 bases, with 11 bases remaining between them. The part of the CDR3 DNA that was read is TGTGGTGCTGCCGGGACGGTCTATGAACAGTAC. It codes for CGAAGTVYEQY. The whole CDR3 sequence is CGAAGTVYEQYF.

In this sample, this clone is medium-sized. Germline and genes here are mouse. The read halts 1 residue ahead of the CDR3 end, with the missing end drawn from the germline J gene. The chain employs TRBV12-1 and TRBJ2-4; 10 bases are a match to TRBD2. This CDR3 comprises 15 residues. The junction had 5 bases not matched to a gene; V was cut back by 4 bases and J by 2 bases. Germline V gives CDR1 SGHSN, CDR2 HYEKVE. The covered CDR3 bases are TGTGCCAGCTCGGGGGACTGGGGAGTTCAAAACACCTTGTAC. Its translation: CASSGDWGVQNTLY. In full, the CDR3 reads CASSGDWGVQNTLYF.

Within the sample, this clone is large (0.1 to 1%). Genes and germline are mouse. With the read ending 1 residue before the CDR3 end, the germline J gene is used to fill in that end. This chain connects TRBV13-1 to TRBJ2-7; unclear D gene. The CDR3 loop spans 13 amino acids. V was pared by 0 bases and J by 4 bases, with 8 bases between. Germline CDR1 is NSHNY and CDR2 is SYGAGN. The CDR3 here is CASSDAPGYEQYF. The CDR3 bases that were read are TGTGCCAGCAGTGATGCACCGGGGTATGAACAGTAC.

This clone was seen just once. Gene labels here are mouse ones. The CDR3 goes on 1 residue after the read ends, and that part is filled in from the germline J gene. This chain connects TRBV5 to TRBJ2-7; D call uncertain. With 0 bases removed from V and 0 bases from J, the gap between germline ends came to 6 bases. CDR3 length: 14 amino acids. Germline V gives CDR1 LGHNA, CDR2 YNLKQL (reference sequence). The CDR3 spells CASSQEPSSYEQYF. The sequenced part of the CDR3 DNA is TGTGCCAGCAGCCAAGAACCCAGCTCCTATGAACAGTAC.

Concerning this clone: The listed genes are named as in mouse. The read ends 1 residue early relative to the CDR3; the germline J gene fills the gap. The chain couples TRBV15 to TRBJ2-2; weak D call: TRBD1 (6 bases). Trimming stripped 5 bases from V and 0 bases from J, with 10 bases between. Germline lookup yields CDR1 SGHND and CDR2 FRSKSL. This CDR3 is 15 amino acids long. The part of the CDR3 DNA that was read is TGTGCCAGCAGTCGGGACATTGCAAACACCGGGCAGCTCTAC. It specifies CASSRDIANTGQLY. The full CDR3 protein is CASSRDIANTGQLYF.

With regard to this clone: All gene names here are mouse names. The CDR3 goes on 1 residue after the read ends, and that part is filled in from the germline J gene. The chain recombines TRBV3 with TRBJ2-2; 9 bases match TRBD1. CDR1 SNHLY and CDR2 FYNGKV come from the germline V gene (reference sequence). The CDR3 has 14 residues. V was clipped by 4 bases and J by 3 bases; unmatched bases: 0. Here the CDR3 reads CASSWTGDTGQLYF. CDR3 DNA (partial): TGTGCCAGCAGCTGGACAGGGGACACCGGGCAGCTCTAC.

As concerns this clone: Mouse gene names apply. Read coverage stops 1 residue before the CDR3 terminus; the germline J gene supplies the remainder. The J gene is TRBJ2-5, the V gene TRBV26; D remains unclear. Germline lookup yields CDR1 KGHPV and CDR2 FQNQEV (reference sequence). The CDR3 runs 14 residues. V lost 0 bases and J lost 3, with 7 bases in between. The sequenced CDR3 bases are TGTGCCAGCAGTCTGTCGACATTTCAAGACACCCAGTAC. Translated: CASSLSTFQDTQY. The entire CDR3 protein reads CASSLSTFQDTQYF.

Regarding this clone: Gene names are mouse gene names. Here the CDR3 reads CASSAGRTEVFF. The sequenced part of the CDR3 DNA is TGTGCCAGCAGCGCAGGGCGCACAGAAGTCTTC. V is TRBV3 and J is TRBJ1-1; D may be TRBD1 (5 bases). The sequence runs out 1 residue before the end of the CDR3; the remainder is reconstructed from the germline J gene. The CDR3 is 12 residues long. Trimming stripped 5 bases from V and 4 bases from J, with 8 bases between. Per the germline V gene, CDR1 is SNHLY and CDR2 is FYNGKV (reference sequence).

This clone was seen only a few times. The gene symbols are mouse symbols. The read terminates 1 residue ahead of where the CDR3 ends, so the germline J gene completes it. The rearrangement joins TRBV16 to TRBJ1-1; weak D call: TRBD1 (5 bases). V lost 3 bases, J lost 0 bases, and 5 bases lay in between. From germline, CDR1 is SGHSA and CDR2 FRNQAP. The CDR3 consists of 13 residues. CDR3 DNA, as far as it was read: TGTGCAAGCAGCTTGGACACAAACACAGAAGTCTTC. Its translation is CASSLDTNTEVF. The full CDR3 reads CASSLDTNTEVFF. The variable domain in full, with the rest retrieved from reference TRBV16 and TRBJ1-1, is NAGVIQTPRHKVTGKGQEATLWCEPISGHSAVFWYRQTIVQGLEFLTYFRNQAPIDDSGMPKERFSAQMPNQSHSTLKIQSTQPQDSAVYLCASSLDTNTEVFFGKGTRLTVV.